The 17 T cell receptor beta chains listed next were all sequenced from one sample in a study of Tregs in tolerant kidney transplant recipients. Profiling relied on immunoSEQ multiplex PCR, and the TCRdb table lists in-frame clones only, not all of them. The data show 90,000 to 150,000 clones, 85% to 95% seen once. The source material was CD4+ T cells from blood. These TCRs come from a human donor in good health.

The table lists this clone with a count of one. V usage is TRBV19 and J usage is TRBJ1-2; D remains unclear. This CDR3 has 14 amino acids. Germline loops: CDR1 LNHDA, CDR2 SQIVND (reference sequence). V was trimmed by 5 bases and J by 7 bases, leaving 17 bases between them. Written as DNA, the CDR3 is TGTGCCAGTAGTGCTACGGATCTGGCGGGTGGCTACACCTTC. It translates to CASSATDLAGGYTF. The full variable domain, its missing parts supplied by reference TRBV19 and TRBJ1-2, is DGGITQSPKYLFRKEGQNVTLSCEQNLNHDAMYWYRQDPGQGLRLIYYSQIVNDFQKGDIAEGYSVSREKKESFPLTVTSAQKNPTAFYLCASSATDLAGGYTFGSGTRLTVV.

As DNA, the CDR3 is TGCGCCAGCAATCCGGGTCGGGGACAGGGGTCTAACTATGGCTACACCTTC. As protein: CASNPGRGQGSNYGYTF. The chain has TRBV5-1 and TRBJ1-2; 10 bases match TRBD1. Germline CDR1 and CDR2: SGHRS and YFSETQ. V was pared by 6 bases and J by 0 bases, with 11 bases of the junction left unmatched. The CDR3 runs to 17 residues. Variable domain in full (rest from reference TRBV5-1 and TRBJ1-2): KAGVTQTPRYLIKTRGQQVTLSCSPISGHRSVSWYQQTPGQGLQFLFEYFSETQRNKGNFPGRFSGRQFSNSRSEMNVSTLELGDSALYLCASNPGRGQGSNYGYTFGSGTRLTVV.

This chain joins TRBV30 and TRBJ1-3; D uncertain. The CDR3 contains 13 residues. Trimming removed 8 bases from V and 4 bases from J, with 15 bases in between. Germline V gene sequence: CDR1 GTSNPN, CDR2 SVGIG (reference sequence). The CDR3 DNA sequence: TGTGCCAGAAAAGTCGGTGGGGGAAACACCATATATTTT. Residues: CARKVGGGNTIYF.

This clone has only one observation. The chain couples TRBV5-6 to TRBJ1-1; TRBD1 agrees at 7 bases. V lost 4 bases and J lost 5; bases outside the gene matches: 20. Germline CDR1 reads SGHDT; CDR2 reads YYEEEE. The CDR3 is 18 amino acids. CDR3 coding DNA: TGTGCCAGCAGCACCCCAATGGACAGGCACGGCGGGGGAACTGAAGCTTTCTTT. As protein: CASSTPMDRHGGGTEAFF. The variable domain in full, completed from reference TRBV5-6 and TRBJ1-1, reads DAGVTQSPTHLIKTRGQQVTLRCSPKSGHDTVSWYQQALGQGPQFIFQYYEEEERQRGNFPDRFSGHQFPNYSSELNVNALLLGDSALYLCASSTPMDRHGGGTEAFFGQGTRLTVV.

The CDR3 sequence: CASSLGTQPQHF. CDR3 sequence (DNA): TGTGCCAGCAGCTTGGGTACTCAGCCCCAGCATTTT. The chain has TRBV7-9 and TRBJ1-5; D gene ambiguous. Between the trimmed V and J ends, which lost 3 bases and 6 bases, there was a span of 6 bases. The CDR3 extends over 12 amino acids. CDR1 SEHNR and CDR2 FQNEAQ come from the germline V gene (reference sequence).

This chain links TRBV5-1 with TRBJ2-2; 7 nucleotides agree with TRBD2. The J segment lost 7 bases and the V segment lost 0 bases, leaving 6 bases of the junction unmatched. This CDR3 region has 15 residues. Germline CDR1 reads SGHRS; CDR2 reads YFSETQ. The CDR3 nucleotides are TGCGCCAGCAGCTTGGAGGCTAGCGGCATCGGGGAGCTGTTTTTT. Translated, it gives CASSLEASGIGELFF.

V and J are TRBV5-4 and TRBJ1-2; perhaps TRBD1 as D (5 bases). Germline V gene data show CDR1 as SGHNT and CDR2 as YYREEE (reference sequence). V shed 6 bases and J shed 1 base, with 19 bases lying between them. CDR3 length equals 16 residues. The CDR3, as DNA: TGTGCCAGCAACCCCGGGTGGGGGTCGGATAACTATGGCTACACCTTC. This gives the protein CASNPGWGSDNYGYTF.

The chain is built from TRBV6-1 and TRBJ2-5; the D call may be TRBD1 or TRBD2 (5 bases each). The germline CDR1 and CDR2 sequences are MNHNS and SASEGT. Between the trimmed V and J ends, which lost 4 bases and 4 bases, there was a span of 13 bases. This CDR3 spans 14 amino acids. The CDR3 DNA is TGTGCCAGCAGTGCGTGGGGGACCGGAGAGACCCAGTACTTC. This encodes CASSAWGTGETQYF.

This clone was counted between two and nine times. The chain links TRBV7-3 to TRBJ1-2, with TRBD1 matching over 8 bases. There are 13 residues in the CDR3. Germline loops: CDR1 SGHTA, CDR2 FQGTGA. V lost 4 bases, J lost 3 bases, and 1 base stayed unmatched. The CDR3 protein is CASSSGQDYGYTF. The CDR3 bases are TGTGCCAGCAGCTCGGGACAGGACTATGGCTACACCTTC.

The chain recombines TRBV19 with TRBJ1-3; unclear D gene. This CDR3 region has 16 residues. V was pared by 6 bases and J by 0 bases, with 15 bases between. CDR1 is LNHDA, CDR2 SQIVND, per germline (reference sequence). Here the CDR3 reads CASRDPGGSSGNTIYF. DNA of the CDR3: TGTGCCAGTAGGGATCCAGGTGGGAGCTCTGGAAACACCATATATTTT.

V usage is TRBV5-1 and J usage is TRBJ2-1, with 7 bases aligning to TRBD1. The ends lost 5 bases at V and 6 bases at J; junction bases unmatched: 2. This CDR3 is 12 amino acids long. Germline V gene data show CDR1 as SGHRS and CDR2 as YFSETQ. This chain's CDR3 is CASSRQGNEQFF. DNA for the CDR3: TGCGCCAGCAGTAGACAGGGCAATGAGCAGTTCTTC.

CDR3 in DNA: TGTGCCAGCAGCCGGGACACTCAGGAAGCTTTCTTT. Translating gives CASSRDTQEAFF. The V gene is TRBV5-5, the J gene TRBJ1-1; tentatively, D is TRBD1 (6 bases). The CDR3 is 12 amino acids. V was trimmed by 4 bases and J by 8 bases, leaving 12 bases between them. Germline V CDR1 and CDR2: SGHKS, YYEKEE (reference sequence).

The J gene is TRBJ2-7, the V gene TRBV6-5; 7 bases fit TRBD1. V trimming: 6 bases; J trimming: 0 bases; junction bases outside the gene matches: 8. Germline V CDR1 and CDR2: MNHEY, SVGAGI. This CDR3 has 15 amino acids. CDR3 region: CASSPPRDSSYEQYF. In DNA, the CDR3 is TGTGCCAGCAGCCCGCCCCGGGACAGCTCCTACGAGCAGTACTTC.

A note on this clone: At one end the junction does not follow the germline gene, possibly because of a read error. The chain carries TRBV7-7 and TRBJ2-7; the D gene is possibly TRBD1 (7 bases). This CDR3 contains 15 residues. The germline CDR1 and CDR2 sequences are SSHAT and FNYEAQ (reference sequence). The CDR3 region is CASSLAEGARYEQYF. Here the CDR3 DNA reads TGTGCTAGCAGCTTAGCGGAGGGGGCGCGATACGAGCAGTACTTC.

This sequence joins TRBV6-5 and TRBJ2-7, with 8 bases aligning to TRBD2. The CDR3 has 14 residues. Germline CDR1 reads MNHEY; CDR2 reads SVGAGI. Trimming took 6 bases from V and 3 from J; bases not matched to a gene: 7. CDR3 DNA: TGTGCCAGCAGGAGGGAGACTAGCGTCTACGAGCAGTACTTC. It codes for CASRRETSVYEQYF.

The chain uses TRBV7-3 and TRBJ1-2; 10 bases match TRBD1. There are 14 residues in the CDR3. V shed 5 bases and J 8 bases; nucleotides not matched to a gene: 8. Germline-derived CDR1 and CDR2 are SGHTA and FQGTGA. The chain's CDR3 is CASSGGQGVRGYTF. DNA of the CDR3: TGTGCCAGCAGCGGTGGACAGGGGGTGCGGGGCTACACCTTC.

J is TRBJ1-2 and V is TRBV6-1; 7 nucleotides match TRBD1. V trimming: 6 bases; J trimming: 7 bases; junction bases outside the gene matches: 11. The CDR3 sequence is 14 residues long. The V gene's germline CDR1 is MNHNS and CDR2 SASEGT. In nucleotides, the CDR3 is TGTGCCAGCAGAGAGGGGGCAGGAGCTTTTGGCTACACCTTC. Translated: CASREGAGAFGYTF.